This T cell receptor beta chain was sequenced in a study of Ad26.COV2.S vaccination and SARS-CoV-2 variants. Study details: The COV1001 Ad26.COV2.S trial arm included the donor. Donor got 5x10^10 or 1x10^11 viral particles of Ad26.COV2.S.

Measured with immunoSEQ multiplex PCR; TCRdb has only the in-frame clones, and not every one. The sample lists roughly 420,000 clones, approximately 87% occurring once. CDR1 is GTSNPN, CDR2 SVGIG, per germline (reference sequence). The CDR3 extends over 13 amino acids. V was clipped by 0 bases and J by 7 bases, with 10 bases between them. Study-level points and caveats: TCR breadth and depth estimates may have understated total T cell responses.

The sample's treatment: some 20 received Ad26.COV2.S at low or high dose, single or two shots; roughly five received placebo; per-sample allocation not given. The investigators took samples on day 63 after the first vaccine or placebo injection. Remarks on this clone: What it binds is unknown.

The specimen was peripheral blood, collected in a trial of Ad26.COV2.S vaccine versus placebo. The TCR sequence derives from a person aged 18-65 years who received the Ad26.COV2.S COVID-19 vaccine or a placebo. The chain is built from TRBV30 and TRBJ2-1; no reliable D call. The CDR3 DNA reads as TGTGCCTGGAGTGTAGGGCCGCAGAATGAGCAGTTCTTC. Encoded protein: CAWSVGPQNEQFF.